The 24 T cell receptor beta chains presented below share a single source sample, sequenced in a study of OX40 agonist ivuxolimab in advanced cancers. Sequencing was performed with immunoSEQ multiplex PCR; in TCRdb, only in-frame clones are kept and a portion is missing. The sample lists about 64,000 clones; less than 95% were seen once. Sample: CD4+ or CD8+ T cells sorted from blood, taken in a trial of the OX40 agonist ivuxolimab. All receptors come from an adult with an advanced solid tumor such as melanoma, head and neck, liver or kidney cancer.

Written as DNA, the CDR3 is TGTGCCAGCGCCTGGGGGCTGGCCAACGTCCTGACTTTC. This gives the protein CASAWGLANVLTF. The chain uses TRBV6-6 and TRBJ2-6; weak D call: TRBD1 (6 bases). The CDR3 loop spans 13 amino acids. Trimming removed 8 bases from V and 6 bases from J, with 11 bases in between. Per germline, CDR1 MNHNY and CDR2 SVGAGI (reference sequence).

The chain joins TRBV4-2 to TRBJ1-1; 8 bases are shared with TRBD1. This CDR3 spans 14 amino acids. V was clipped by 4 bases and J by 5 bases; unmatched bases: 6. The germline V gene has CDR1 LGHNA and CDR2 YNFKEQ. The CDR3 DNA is TGTGCCAGCAGCCCGAGGACAGGGCGTACTGAAGCTTTCTTT. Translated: CASSPRTGRTEAFF.

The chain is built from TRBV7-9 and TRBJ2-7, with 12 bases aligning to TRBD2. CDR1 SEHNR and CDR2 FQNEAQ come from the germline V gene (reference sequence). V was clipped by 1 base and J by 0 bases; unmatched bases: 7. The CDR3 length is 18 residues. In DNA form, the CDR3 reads TGTGCCAGCAGCTTAGTTCAATGGACTAGCGGGGACTCCTACGAGCAGTACTTC. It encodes CASSLVQWTSGDSYEQYF.

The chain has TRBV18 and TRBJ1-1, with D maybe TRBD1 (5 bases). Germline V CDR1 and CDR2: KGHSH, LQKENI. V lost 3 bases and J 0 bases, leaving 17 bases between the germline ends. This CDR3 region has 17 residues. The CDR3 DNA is TGTGCCAGCTCACCCAGGGCTTCCGATTCCATGAACACTGAAGCTTTCTTT. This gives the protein CASSPRASDSMNTEAFF.

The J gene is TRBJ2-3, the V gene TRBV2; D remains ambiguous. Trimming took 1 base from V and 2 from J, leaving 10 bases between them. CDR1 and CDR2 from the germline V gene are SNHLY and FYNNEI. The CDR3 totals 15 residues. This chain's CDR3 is CASSEVIAATDTQYF. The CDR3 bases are TGTGCCAGCAGTGAAGTCATCGCCGCCACAGATACGCAGTATTTT.

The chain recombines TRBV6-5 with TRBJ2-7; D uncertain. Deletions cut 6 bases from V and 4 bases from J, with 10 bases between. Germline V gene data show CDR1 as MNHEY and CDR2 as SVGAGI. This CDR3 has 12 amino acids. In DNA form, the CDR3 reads TGTGCCAGCAGCGATCCCGGGTACGAGCAGTACTTC. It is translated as CASSDPGYEQYF.

The DNA for the CDR3 is TGTGCCAGCAGCTTAGGGGGGAGGGAGACCCAGTACTTC. This encodes CASSLGGRETQYF. The chain links TRBV7-6 to TRBJ2-5; possibly TRBD2 for D (6 bases). The CDR3 has 13 amino acids. Looked up from germline, CDR1 is SGHVS and CDR2 is FNYEAQ. V lost 1 base, J lost 5 bases, and 8 bases lay in between.

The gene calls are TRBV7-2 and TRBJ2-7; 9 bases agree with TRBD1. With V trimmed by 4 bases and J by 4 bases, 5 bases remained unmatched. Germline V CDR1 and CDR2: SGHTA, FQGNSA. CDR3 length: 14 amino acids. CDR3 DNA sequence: TGTGCCAGCAGCTCCTCGGACAGGGGATACGAGCAGTACTTC. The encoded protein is CASSSSDRGYEQYF.

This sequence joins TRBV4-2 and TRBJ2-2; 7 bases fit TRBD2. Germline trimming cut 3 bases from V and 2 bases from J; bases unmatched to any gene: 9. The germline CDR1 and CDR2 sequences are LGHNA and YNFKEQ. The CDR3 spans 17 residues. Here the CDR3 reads CASSQAVLAANTGELFF. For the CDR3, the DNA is TGTGCCAGCAGCCAGGCCGTCCTAGCGGCCAACACCGGGGAGCTGTTTTTT.

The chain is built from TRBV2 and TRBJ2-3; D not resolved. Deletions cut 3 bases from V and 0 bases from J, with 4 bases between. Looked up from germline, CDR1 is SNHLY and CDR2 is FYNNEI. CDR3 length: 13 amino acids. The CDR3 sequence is CASSETSTDTQYF. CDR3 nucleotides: TGTGCCAGCAGTGAGACGAGCACAGATACGCAGTATTTT.

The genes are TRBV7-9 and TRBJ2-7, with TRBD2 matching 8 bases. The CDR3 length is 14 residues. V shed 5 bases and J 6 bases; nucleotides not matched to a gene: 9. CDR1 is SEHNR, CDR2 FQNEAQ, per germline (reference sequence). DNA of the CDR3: TGTGCCAGCAGCCGACTTGGGACTAGTGTCGAGCAGTACTTC. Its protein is CASSRLGTSVEQYF.

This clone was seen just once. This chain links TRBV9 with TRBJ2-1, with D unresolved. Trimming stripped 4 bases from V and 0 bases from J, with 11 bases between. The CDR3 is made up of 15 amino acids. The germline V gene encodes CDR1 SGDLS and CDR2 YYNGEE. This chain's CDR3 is CASSSSPSSYNEQFF. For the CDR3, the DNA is TGTGCCAGCAGCTCCAGCCCGAGCTCCTACAATGAGCAGTTCTTC.

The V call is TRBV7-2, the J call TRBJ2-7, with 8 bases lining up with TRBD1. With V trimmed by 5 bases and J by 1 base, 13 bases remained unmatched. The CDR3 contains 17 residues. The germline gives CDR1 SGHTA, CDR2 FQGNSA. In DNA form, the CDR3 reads TGTGCCAGCAGCCCCCACGGACAGGGTATCGTATCCTACGAGCAGTACTTC. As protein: CASSPHGQGIVSYEQYF.

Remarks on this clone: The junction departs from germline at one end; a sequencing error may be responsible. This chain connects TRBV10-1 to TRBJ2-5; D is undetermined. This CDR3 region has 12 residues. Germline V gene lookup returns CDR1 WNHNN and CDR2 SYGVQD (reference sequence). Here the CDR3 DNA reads TGCGCCAGCAGTGAGTCTCAGGAGACCCAGCACTTC. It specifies CASSESQETQHF.

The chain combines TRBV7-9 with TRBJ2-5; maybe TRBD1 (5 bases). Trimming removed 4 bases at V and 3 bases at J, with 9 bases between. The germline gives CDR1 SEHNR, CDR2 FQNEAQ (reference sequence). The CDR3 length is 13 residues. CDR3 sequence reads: CASSSTTEETQYF. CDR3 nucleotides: TGTGCCAGCAGCTCCACGACAGAAGAGACCCAGTACTTC.

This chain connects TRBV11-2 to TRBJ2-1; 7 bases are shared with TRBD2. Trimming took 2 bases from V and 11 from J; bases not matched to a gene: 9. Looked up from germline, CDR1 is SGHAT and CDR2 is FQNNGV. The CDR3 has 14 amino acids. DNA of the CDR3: TGTGCCAGCAGCTTATCCCTCACTAGCGCACAGCAGTTCTTC. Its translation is CASSLSLTSAQQFF.

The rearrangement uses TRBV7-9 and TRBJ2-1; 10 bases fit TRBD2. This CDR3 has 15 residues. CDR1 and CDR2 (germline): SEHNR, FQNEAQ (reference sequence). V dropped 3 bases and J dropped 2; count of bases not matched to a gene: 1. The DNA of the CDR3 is TGTGCCAGCAGCTTTCTAGCGGGGGCCTACAATGAGCAGTTCTTC. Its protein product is CASSFLAGAYNEQFF.

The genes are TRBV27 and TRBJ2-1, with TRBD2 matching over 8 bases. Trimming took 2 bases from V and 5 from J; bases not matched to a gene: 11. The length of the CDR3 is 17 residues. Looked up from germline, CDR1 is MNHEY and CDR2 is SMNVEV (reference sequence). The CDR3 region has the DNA TGTGCCAGCAGTTTAGCGCCGGGACTAGGAATAAACAATGAGCAGTTCTTC. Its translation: CASSLAPGLGINNEQFF.

This chain's CDR3 is CASSPHAGTGANVLTF. The CDR3 bases are TGTGCCAGCAGCCCTCATGCGGGGACCGGGGCCAACGTCCTGACTTTC. The chain uses TRBV5-8 and TRBJ2-6; possibly TRBD2 for D (6 bases). This CDR3 has 16 residues. V lost 4 bases to trimming and J lost 4 bases, with 15 bases between them. Germline assignment: CDR1 SGHTS and CDR2 YDEGEE.

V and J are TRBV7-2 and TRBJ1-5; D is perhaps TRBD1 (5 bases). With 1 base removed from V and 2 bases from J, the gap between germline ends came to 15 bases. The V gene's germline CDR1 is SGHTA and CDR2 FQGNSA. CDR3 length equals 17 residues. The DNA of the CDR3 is TGTGCCAGCAGCTTAGGGGGGGGTTTTGTAGGCAATCAGCCCCAGCATTTT. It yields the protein CASSLGGGFVGNQPQHF.

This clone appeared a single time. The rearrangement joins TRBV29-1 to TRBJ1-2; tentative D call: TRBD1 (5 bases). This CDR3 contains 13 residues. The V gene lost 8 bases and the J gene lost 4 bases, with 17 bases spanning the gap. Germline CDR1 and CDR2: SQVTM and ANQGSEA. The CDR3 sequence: CSTNPDGAYGYTF. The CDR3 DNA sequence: TGCAGCACGAATCCGGACGGGGCCTATGGCTACACCTTC. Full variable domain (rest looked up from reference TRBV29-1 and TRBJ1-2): SAVISQKPSRDICQRGTSLTIQCQVDSQVTMMFWYRQQPGQSLTLIATANQGSEATYESGFVIDKFPISRPNLTFSTLTVSNMSPEDSSIYLCSTNPDGAYGYTFGSGTRLTVV.

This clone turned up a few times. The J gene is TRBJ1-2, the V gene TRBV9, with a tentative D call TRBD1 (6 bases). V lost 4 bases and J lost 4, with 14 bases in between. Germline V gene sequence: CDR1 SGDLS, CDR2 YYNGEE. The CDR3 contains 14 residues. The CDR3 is CASSPDGTLYGYTF. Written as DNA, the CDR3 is TGTGCCAGCAGCCCTGACGGGACACTCTATGGCTACACCTTC.

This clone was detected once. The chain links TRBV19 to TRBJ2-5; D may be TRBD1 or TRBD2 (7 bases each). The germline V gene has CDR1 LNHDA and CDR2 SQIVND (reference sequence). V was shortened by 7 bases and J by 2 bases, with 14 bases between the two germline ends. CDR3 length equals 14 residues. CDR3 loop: CASTRGGQQETQYF. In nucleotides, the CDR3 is TGTGCCAGTACCCGCGGGGGACAGCAAGAGACCCAGTACTTC.

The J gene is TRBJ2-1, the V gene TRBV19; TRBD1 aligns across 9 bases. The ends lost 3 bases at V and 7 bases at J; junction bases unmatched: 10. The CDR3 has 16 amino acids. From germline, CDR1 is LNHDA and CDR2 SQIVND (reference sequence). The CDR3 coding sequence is TGTGCCAGTAGTATTAGGAGGACAGGGGTAAGGAATGAGCAGTTCTTC. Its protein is CASSIRRTGVRNEQFF.